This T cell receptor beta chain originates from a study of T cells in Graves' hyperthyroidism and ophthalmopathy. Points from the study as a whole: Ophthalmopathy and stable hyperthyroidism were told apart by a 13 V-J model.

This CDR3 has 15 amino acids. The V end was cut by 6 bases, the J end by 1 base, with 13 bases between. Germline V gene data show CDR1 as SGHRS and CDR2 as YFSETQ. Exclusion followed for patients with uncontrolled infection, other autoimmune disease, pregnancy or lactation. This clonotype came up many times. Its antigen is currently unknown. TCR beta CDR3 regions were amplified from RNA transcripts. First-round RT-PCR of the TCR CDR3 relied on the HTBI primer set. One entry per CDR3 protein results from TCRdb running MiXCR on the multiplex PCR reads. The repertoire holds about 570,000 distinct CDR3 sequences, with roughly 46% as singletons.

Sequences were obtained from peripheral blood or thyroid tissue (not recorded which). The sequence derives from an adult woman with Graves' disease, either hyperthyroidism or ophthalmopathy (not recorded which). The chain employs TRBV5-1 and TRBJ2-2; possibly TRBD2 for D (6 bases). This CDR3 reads CASTGEAENTGELFF. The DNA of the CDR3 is TGCGCCAGCACTGGGGAGGCTGAGAACACCGGGGAGCTGTTTTTT.